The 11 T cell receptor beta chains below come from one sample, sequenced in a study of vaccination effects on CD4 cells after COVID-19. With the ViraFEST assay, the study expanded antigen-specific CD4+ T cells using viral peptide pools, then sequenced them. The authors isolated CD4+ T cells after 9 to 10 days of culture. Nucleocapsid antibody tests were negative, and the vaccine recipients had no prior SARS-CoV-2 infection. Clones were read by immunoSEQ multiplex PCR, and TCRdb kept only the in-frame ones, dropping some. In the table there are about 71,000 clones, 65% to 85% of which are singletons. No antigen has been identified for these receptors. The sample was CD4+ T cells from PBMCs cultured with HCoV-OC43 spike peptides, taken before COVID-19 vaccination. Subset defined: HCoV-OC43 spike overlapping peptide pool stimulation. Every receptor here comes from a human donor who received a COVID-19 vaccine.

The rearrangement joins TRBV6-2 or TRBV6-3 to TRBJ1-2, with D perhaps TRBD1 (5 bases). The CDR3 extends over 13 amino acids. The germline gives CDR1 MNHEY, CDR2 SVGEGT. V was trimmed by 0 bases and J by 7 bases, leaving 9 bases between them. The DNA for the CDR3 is TGTGCCAGCAGTTACTCGGGGACGGCTGGCTACACCTTC. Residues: CASSYSGTAGYTF.

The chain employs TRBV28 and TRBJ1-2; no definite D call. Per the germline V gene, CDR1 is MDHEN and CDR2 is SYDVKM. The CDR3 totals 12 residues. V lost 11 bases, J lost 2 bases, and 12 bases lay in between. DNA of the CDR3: TGTGCCGGAGAGACACCAAACTATGGCTACACCTTC. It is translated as CAGETPNYGYTF.

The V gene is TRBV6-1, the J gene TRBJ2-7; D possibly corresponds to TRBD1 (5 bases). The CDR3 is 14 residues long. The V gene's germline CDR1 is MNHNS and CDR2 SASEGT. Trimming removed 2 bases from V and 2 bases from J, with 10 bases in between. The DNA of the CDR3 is TGTGCCAGCAGTGAACGGCAGGGCACCTACGAGCAGTACGTC. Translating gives CASSERQGTYEQYV.

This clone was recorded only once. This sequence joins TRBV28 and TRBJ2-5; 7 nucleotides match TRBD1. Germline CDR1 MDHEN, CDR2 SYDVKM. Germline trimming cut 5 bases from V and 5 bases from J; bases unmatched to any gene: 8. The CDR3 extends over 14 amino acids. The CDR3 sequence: CASSQSGTAETQYF. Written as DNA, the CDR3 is TGTGCCAGCAGTCAATCTGGGACAGCCGAGACCCAGTACTTC. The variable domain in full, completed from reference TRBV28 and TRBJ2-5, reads DVKVTQSSRYLVKRTGEKVFLECVQDMDHENMFWYRQDPGLGLRLIYFSYDVKMKEKGDIPEGYSVSREKKERFSLILESASTNQTSMYLCASSQSGTAETQYFGPGTRLLVL.

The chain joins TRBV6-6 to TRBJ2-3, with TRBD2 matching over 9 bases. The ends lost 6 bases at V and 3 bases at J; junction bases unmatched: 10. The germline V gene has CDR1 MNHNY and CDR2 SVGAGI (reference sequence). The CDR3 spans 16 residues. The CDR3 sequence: CASRPTKRGVTDTQYF. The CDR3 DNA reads TGTGCCAGCAGGCCCACCAAGCGGGGGGTAACAGATACGCAGTATTTT.

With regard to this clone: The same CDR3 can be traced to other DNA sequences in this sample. CDR3 nucleotide sequence: TGTGCCAGCAGTTTTGGGGGAGGCGGCTATGGCTACACCTTC. Its protein is CASSFGGGGYGYTF. The gene calls are TRBV28 and TRBJ1-2; maybe TRBD1 (5 bases). Trimming shortened V by 3 bases and J by 4 bases, and 12 bases separated the two germline ends. Germline lookup yields CDR1 MDHEN and CDR2 SYDVKM. CDR3 size: 14 residues.

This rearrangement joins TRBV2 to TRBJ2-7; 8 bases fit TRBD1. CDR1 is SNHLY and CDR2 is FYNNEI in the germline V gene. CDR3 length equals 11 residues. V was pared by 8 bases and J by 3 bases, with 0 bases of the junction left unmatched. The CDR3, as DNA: TGTGCCAGCGGACAGGGCTACGAGCAGTACGTC. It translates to CASGQGYEQYV.

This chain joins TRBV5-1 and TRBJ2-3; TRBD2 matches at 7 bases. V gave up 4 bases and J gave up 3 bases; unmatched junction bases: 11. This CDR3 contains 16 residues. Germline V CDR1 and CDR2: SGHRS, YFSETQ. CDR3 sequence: CASSRRGEYITDTQYF. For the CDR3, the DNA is TGCGCCAGCAGCCGCCGGGGGGAGTATATTACAGATACGCAGTATTTT.

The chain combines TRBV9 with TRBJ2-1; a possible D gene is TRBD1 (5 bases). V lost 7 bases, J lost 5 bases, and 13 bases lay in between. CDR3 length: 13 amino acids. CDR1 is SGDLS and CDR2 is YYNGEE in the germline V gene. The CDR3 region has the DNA TGTGCCAGCGCCCAGGGTTTTAACAATGAGCAGTTCTTC. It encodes CASAQGFNNEQFF.

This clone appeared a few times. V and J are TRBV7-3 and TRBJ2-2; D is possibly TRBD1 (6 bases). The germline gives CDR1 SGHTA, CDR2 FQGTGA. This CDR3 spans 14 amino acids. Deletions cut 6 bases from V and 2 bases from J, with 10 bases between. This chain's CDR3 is CASRAGVNTGELFF. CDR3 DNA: TGTGCCAGCAGAGCAGGGGTAAACACCGGGGAGCTGTTTTTT.

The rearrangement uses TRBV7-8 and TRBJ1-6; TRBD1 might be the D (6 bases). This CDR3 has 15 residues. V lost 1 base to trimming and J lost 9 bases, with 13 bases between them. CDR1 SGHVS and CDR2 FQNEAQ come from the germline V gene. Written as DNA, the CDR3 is TGTGCCAGCAGCTTAGTGGGGGGGCTTGGTTCACCCCTCCACTTT. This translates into CASSLVGGLGSPLHF.